The 30 T cell receptor beta chains presented below share a single source sample, sequenced in a study of T cells in Graves' hyperthyroidism and ophthalmopathy (dated by TCRdb to the late 2010s). Library generation was performed with multiplex PCR. These reads were obtained on an Illumina HiSeq 2000. Amplification of TCR beta CDR3 regions was carried out from RNA transcripts. The TCR CDR3 was subjected to a first round of RT-PCR using the HTBI primer set and the Qiagen OneStep RT-PCR kit. TCRdb took the public reads, trimmed them with fastp at Q25, ran MiXCR for clone calling and kept in-frame beta chains. Duplicate CDR3 protein sequences are folded into a single record with the most common DNA and genes. This sample gives roughly 740,000 distinct CDR3 sequences in total; roughly 17% of them show up just once. Around 7.7% of the sample is held by the ten biggest clonotypes. The sequencing input was blood. The receptors stem from a man younger than 35 with Graves' hyperthyroidism.

This clonotype was seen at least ten times. The chain has TRBV6-1 and TRBJ1-2; maybe TRBD1 (5 bases). CDR3 length: 15 residues. V lost 2 bases and J 4 bases, leaving 14 bases between the germline ends. Germline assignment: CDR1 MNHNS and CDR2 SASEGT. The CDR3: CASSEMSRVAYGYTF. CDR3 DNA sequence: TGTGCCAGCAGTGAAATGAGCAGGGTGGCCTATGGCTACACCTTC.

This clonotype was recorded many times. CDR3 sequence reads: CASSPRPGGSDEQYF. The CDR3 region has the DNA TGTGCCAGCTCACCACGTCCAGGGGGGTCCGACGAGCAGTACTTC. The chain uses TRBV18 and TRBJ2-7; possible D gene TRBD1, 7 bases. The germline CDR1 and CDR2 sequences are KGHSH and LQKENI. V was trimmed by 1 base and J by 5 bases, leaving 15 bases between them. This CDR3 spans 15 amino acids.

This chain links TRBV4-1 with TRBJ2-3, with a possible D match to TRBD2 (5 bases). The CDR3 runs to 15 residues. V gave up 4 bases and J gave up 2 bases, with 13 bases separating them. CDR1 is MGHRA and CDR2 is YSYEKL in the germline V gene. This CDR3 is CASSPLSRVTDTQYF. CDR3 DNA: TGCGCCAGCAGCCCTCTGTCGCGGGTCACAGATACGCAGTATTTT.

This clonotype was seen a few times. The V and J genes are TRBV7-3 and TRBJ2-5, with D possibly being TRBD2 (5 bases). Germline assignment: CDR1 SGHTA and CDR2 FQGTGA. Trimming left V 2 bases short and J 4 bases short, with 8 bases between. The CDR3 has 13 residues. This CDR3 reads CASSLSRGETQYF. The DNA for the CDR3 is TGTGCCAGCAGCTTATCACGGGGAGAGACCCAGTACTTC.

For this clonotype: Since a much larger clone is just one base distant, this may be a read error. V usage is TRBV10-3 and J usage is TRBJ2-7; D unresolved. The germline V gene has CDR1 ENHRY and CDR2 SYGVKD. CDR3 length: 13 amino acids. Trimming removed 0 bases from V and 4 bases from J, with 7 bases in between. CDR3 region: CAISESTQYEQYF. The CDR3 nucleotides read TGTGCCATCAGTGAGTCGACTCAGTACGAGCAGTACTTC.

This clonotype has at least ten counts. The chain recombines TRBV3-1 with TRBJ2-7, with D maybe TRBD1 (5 bases). V lost 0 bases and J 3 bases, leaving 9 bases between the germline ends. From germline, CDR1 is LGHDT and CDR2 YNNKEL (reference sequence). This CDR3 region has 14 residues. CDR3 residues: CASSQDQGSYEQYF. CDR3 coding DNA: TGTGCCAGCAGCCAAGATCAGGGAAGCTACGAGCAGTACTTC.

This clonotype was seen only a few times. The V call is TRBV11-3, the J call TRBJ2-1; D is uncertain. Germline V gene data show CDR1 as SGHNT and CDR2 as YENEEA. This CDR3 contains 12 residues. Between the trimmed V and J ends, which lost 3 bases and 5 bases, there was a span of 5 bases. The CDR3 here is CASSFQDNEQFF. The CDR3 DNA reads as TGTGCCAGCAGCTTCCAAGACAATGAGCAGTTCTTC. The entire variable domain, with the rest obtained from reference TRBV11-3 and TRBJ2-1, is as follows: EAGVVQSPRYKIIEKKQPVAFWCNPISGHNTLYWYLQNLGQGPELLIRYENEEAVDDSQLPKDRFSAERLKGVDSTLKIQPAELGDSAVYLCASSFQDNEQFFGPGTRLTVL.

This clonotype appeared many times. At one of its ends the junction is not consistent with the germline gene, which may arise from a read error. This chain joins TRBV2 and TRBJ2-7; TRBD2 matches 7 bases. There are 11 residues in the CDR3. The germline CDR1 and CDR2 sequences are SNHLY and FYNNEI. This CDR3 reads CASRGGAERYF. CDR3 bases: TGTGCCAGCAGGGGAGGGGCTGAGCGGTACTTC.

The rearrangement links TRBV6-2 or TRBV6-3 to TRBJ2-2, with D perhaps matching TRBD2 (7 bases). Germline V gene data show CDR1 as MNHEY and CDR2 as SVGEGT. The CDR3 totals 14 residues. The V gene lost 8 bases and the J gene lost 3 bases, with 13 bases spanning the gap. CDR3 loop: CASAGGPYTGELFF. The CDR3, as DNA: TGTGCCAGCGCCGGGGGGCCCTACACCGGGGAGCTGTTTTTT.

The gene calls are TRBV6-4 and TRBJ2-3; D is ambiguous. This CDR3 region has 14 residues. Germline V gene sequence: CDR1 MRHNA, CDR2 SNTAGT. V was pared by 3 bases and J by 4 bases, with 11 bases between. The CDR3 sequence: CASSELGSADTQYF. CDR3 DNA: TGTGCCAGCAGTGAACTGGGTTCGGCAGATACGCAGTATTTT.

This clonotype was counted between two and nine times. The genes are TRBV20-1 and TRBJ1-2, with 7 positions matching TRBD1. Unmatched junction bases numbered 5, after V lost 3 bases and J lost 4 bases. This CDR3 comprises 13 residues. Germline CDR1 DFQATT, CDR2 SNEGSKA (reference sequence). The CDR3 DNA reads TGCAGTGCTAGGTCGACAGGGAGCTATGGCTACACCTTC. Protein product: CSARSTGSYGYTF.

Ten or more counts support this clonotype. The V gene is TRBV27, the J gene TRBJ2-3, with 7 bases lining up with TRBD2. CDR3 size: 15 residues. Unmatched junction bases numbered 13, after V lost 5 bases and J lost 8 bases. Germline CDR1 MNHEY, CDR2 SMNVEV (reference sequence). DNA for the CDR3: TGTGCCAGCAGTCTCACGGGACTAACTGGGGGTACGCAGTATTTT. As protein: CASSLTGLTGGTQYF.

The chain links TRBV28 to TRBJ2-2, with D possibly being TRBD1 (6 bases). The length of the CDR3 is 13 residues. Germline V gene sequence: CDR1 MDHEN, CDR2 SYDVKM. The V end was cut by 5 bases, the J end by 5 bases, with 9 bases between. The CDR3 nucleotides are TGTGCCAGCAGTGCCGGACAGACCGGGGAGCTGTTTTTT. Its protein product is CASSAGQTGELFF.

The CDR3 DNA is TGTGCCAGCAGCTCCCTAGCTCTCGGCTACAATGAGCAGTTCTTC. This sequence encodes CASSSLALGYNEQFF. This chain joins TRBV5-4 and TRBJ2-1; the D gene is possibly TRBD2 (5 bases). V was clipped by 3 bases and J by 3 bases, with 13 bases between them. CDR1 is SGHNT, CDR2 YYREEE, per germline (reference sequence). The CDR3 runs to 15 residues.

This clonotype was observed at least ten times. The CDR3 is CASTWGVETQYF. The DNA of the CDR3 is TGTGCCAGCACCTGGGGGGTTGAGACCCAGTACTTC. The V gene is TRBV7-2, the J gene TRBJ2-5; D is perhaps TRBD2 (6 bases). With 7 bases removed from V and 5 bases from J, the gap between germline ends came to 11 bases. The CDR3 consists of 12 residues. Germline CDR1 and CDR2: SGHTA and FQGNSA.

J is TRBJ2-1 and V is TRBV20-1; a possible D gene is TRBD1 (6 bases). V was shortened by 0 bases and J by 8 bases, with 14 bases between the two germline ends. Germline values: CDR1 DFQATT, CDR2 SNEGSKA (reference sequence). This CDR3 is built from 14 residues. DNA of the CDR3: TGCAGTGCTAGAGAGCCACAGGGTTGGGATGAGCAGTTCTTC. Its translation: CSAREPQGWDEQFF.

This clonotype was counted only a few times. The genes are TRBV6-1 and TRBJ2-1; D call uncertain. This CDR3 spans 15 amino acids. Germline values: CDR1 MNHNS, CDR2 SASEGT. Trimming pared 6 bases from V and 4 bases from J, leaving 16 bases between. The CDR3 region is CASRDDSFTYNEQFF. CDR3 sequence (DNA): TGTGCCAGCAGAGACGACTCCTTCACTTACAATGAGCAGTTCTTC.

Only a few counts were recorded for this clonotype. The chain employs TRBV5-5 and TRBJ2-3; TRBD2 matches 8 bases. With V trimmed by 4 bases and J by 2 bases, 9 bases remained unmatched. Looked up from germline, CDR1 is SGHKS and CDR2 is YYEKEE (reference sequence). The CDR3 is 16 residues long. The CDR3 DNA reads TGTGCCAGCAGCCCGGGGGGGCGGGGGGCCACAGATACGCAGTATTTT. It yields the protein CASSPGGRGATDTQYF.

V is TRBV10-3 and J is TRBJ2-1, with 7 bases lining up with TRBD2. V was pared by 0 bases and J by 7 bases, with 3 bases of the junction left unmatched. This CDR3 is 14 amino acids long. Looked up from germline, CDR1 is ENHRY and CDR2 is SYGVKD. CDR3 residues: CAISESGRENEQFF. CDR3 nucleotides: TGTGCCATCAGTGAGTCGGGGCGGGAGAATGAGCAGTTCTTC.

This clonotype has ten or more counts. V usage is TRBV30 and J usage is TRBJ2-1; 7 bases are shared with TRBD2. CDR1 is GTSNPN and CDR2 is SVGIG in the germline V gene (reference sequence). V dropped 2 bases and J dropped 8; count of bases not matched to a gene: 9. The CDR3 length is 14 residues. The CDR3 spells CAWSPGGAGDEQFF. The CDR3 region has the DNA TGTGCCTGGAGTCCAGGAGGGGCGGGAGATGAGCAGTTCTTC.

V is TRBV5-6 and J is TRBJ1-1; D is perhaps TRBD1 (6 bases). CDR1 and CDR2 (germline): SGHDT, YYEEEE. This CDR3 spans 15 amino acids. V lost 3 bases and J 1 base, leaving 13 bases between the germline ends. CDR3 nucleotide sequence: TGTGCCAGCAGCTCAGCGGACAGCGAGAACACTGAAGCTTTCTTT. Translation gives CASSSADSENTEAFF. The whole variable domain, remainder taken from reference TRBV5-6 and TRBJ1-1, is DAGVTQSPTHLIKTRGQQVTLRCSPKSGHDTVSWYQQALGQGPQFIFQYYEEEERQRGNFPDRFSGHQFPNYSSELNVNALLLGDSALYLCASSSADSENTEAFFGQGTRLTVV.

This CDR3 is CASSQEGEGAGSLYGYTF. Here the CDR3 DNA reads TGTGCCAGCAGCCAAGAAGGGGAGGGGGCAGGCTCCCTCTATGGCTACACCTTC. The chain uses TRBV4-2 and TRBJ1-2; 7 bases match TRBD1. The CDR3 consists of 18 residues. The J segment lost 4 bases and the V segment lost 0 bases, leaving 14 bases of the junction unmatched. The germline gives CDR1 LGHNA, CDR2 YNFKEQ.

The table lists this clonotype with a few counts. This chain links TRBV7-2 with TRBJ2-4, with D possibly being TRBD1 or TRBD2 (5 bases each). V lost 1 base and J 5 bases, leaving 12 bases between the germline ends. In germline, CDR1 is SGHTA, CDR2 FQGNSA. The CDR3 extends over 15 amino acids. The CDR3 bases are TGTGCCAGCAGCTTAGTGGGGACGGCGGAAAACATTCAGTACTTC. It yields the protein CASSLVGTAENIQYF.

This clonotype was observed a handful of times. At one boundary the junction diverges from the germline segment, which might be a read error. The V gene is TRBV7-7, the J gene TRBJ2-1; possible D gene TRBD1, 6 bases. The CDR3 sequence is 13 residues long. Germline V lookup: CDR1 SSHAT, CDR2 FNYEAQ (reference sequence). In DNA, the CDR3 is TGTGCTAGCAGCAGTAACAGGGAGAATGAGCAGTTCTTC. Translated: CASSSNRENEQFF.

The chain links TRBV30 to TRBJ2-1; 13 nucleotides line up with TRBD2. CDR3 length: 16 residues. CDR1 is GTSNPN and CDR2 is SVGIG in the germline V gene (reference sequence). V gave up 7 bases and J gave up 0 bases; unmatched junction bases: 6. This CDR3 reads CASPLAGGSSYNEQFF. The CDR3 DNA is TGTGCCTCCCCACTAGCGGGGGGGAGCTCCTACAATGAGCAGTTCTTC.

The rearrangement uses TRBV15 and TRBJ2-1; 16 bases are a match to TRBD2. The V gene end was trimmed by 2 bases and the J gene end by 4 bases; junction bases not matched to a gene: 14. Germline loops: CDR1 LNHNV, CDR2 YYDKDF (reference sequence). This CDR3 has 21 amino acids. In nucleotides, the CDR3 is TGTGCCACCAGCAGACCGAGGATGGGACTAGCGGGAGGGCCCTCTTACAATGAGCAGTTCTTC. Translated, it gives CATSRPRMGLAGGPSYNEQFF.

This clonotype was observed at least ten times. This chain connects TRBV27 to TRBJ2-7; D is perhaps TRBD1 (6 bases). V gave up 5 bases and J gave up 3 bases, with 20 bases separating them. Germline CDR1 reads MNHEY; CDR2 reads SMNVEV (reference sequence). This CDR3 region has 16 residues. In nucleotides, the CDR3 is TGTGCCAGCAGTCTACGGGGACACCGGAATTTCTACGAGCAGTACTTC. Its translation: CASSLRGHRNFYEQYF.

The chain's CDR3 is CASSFRVQGAQDTEAFF. CDR3 bases: TGTGCCAGCAGCTTCAGAGTACAGGGGGCGCAGGACACTGAAGCTTTCTTT. V is TRBV11-2 and J is TRBJ1-1, with 9 positions matching TRBD1. Germline V gene lookup returns CDR1 SGHAT and CDR2 FQNNGV. The J segment lost 3 bases and the V segment lost 3 bases, leaving 11 bases of the junction unmatched. The CDR3 consists of 17 residues.

This clonotype was seen a few times. The V and J genes are TRBV29-1 and TRBJ2-2; perhaps TRBD1 as D (6 bases). CDR3 length: 15 residues. Germline V gene data show CDR1 as SQVTM and CDR2 as ANQGSEA. V lost 4 bases to trimming and J lost 6 bases, with 18 bases between them. This chain's CDR3 is CSVGYSSGVPGELFF. The CDR3 DNA follows: TGCAGCGTTGGGTATTCGTCAGGGGTACCCGGGGAGCTGTTTTTT.

The sample holds many counts of this clonotype. The chain is built from TRBV6-2 or TRBV6-3 and TRBJ2-1; D unresolved. V was shortened by 7 bases and J by 9 bases, with 16 bases between the two germline ends. This CDR3 is 13 amino acids long. CDR1 and CDR2 (germline): MNHEY, SVGEGT. Written as DNA, the CDR3 is TGTGCCAGCACCATAAGAGTACTGGGTGAGCAGTTCTTC. Protein: CASTIRVLGEQFF.